This is a list of T cell receptor beta chains from one sample in a study of T cell repertoires and HLA-DP antigens. No antigen is known for these receptors. Here immunoSEQ multiplex PCR was the method, and the copy in TCRdb shows in-frame clones only, minus some. This repertoire shows about 89,000 clones, about nine tenths found once; its top ten account for about 1.8%. Sequencing was performed on CD4+ T cells from PBMCs. The receptors stem from a man aged 45 to 65 in good health and CMV-seronegative. CDR3s include the opening cysteine and the closing phenylalanine or tryptophan. D genes are given only for firm matches. Only part of the rows carry a size: once, few, many, or a class if the clone is expanded.

D gene: NA; V gene: TRBV28; clone size: NA; J gene: TRBJ1-5; CDR3 protein: CASSSPDSRNQPQHF; CDR3 DNA: TGTGCCAGCAGTTCCCCAGACAGCCGCAATCAGCCCCAGCATTTT
D gene: TRBD1; V gene: TRBV9; clone size: NA; J gene: TRBJ1-2; CDR3 protein: CASSVAAQGGPEGYTF; CDR3 DNA: TGTGCCAGCAGCGTAGCTGCTCAAGGGGGCCCCGAAGGCTACACCTTC
D gene: NA; V gene: TRBV5-1; clone size: NA; J gene: TRBJ1-3; CDR3 protein: CASSTGQLGNTIYF; CDR3 DNA: TGCGCCAGCAGCACGGGACAACTCGGAAACACCATATATTTT
D gene: NA; V gene: TRBV29-1; clone size: NA; J gene: TRBJ2-3; CDR3 protein: CSVETPDTQYF; CDR3 DNA: TGCAGCGTTGAAACTCCAGATACGCAGTATTTT
D gene: TRBD2; V gene: TRBV18; clone size: NA; J gene: TRBJ2-1; CDR3 protein: CASSPRSAGGLNEQFF; CDR3 DNA: TGTGCCAGCTCACCCCGGTCTGCGGGAGGATTAAATGAGCAGTTCTTC
D gene: TRBD1; V gene: TRBV19; clone size: NA; J gene: TRBJ1-4; CDR3 protein: CASRTGRNEKLFF; CDR3 DNA: TGTGCCAGTAGGACAGGGAGGAATGAAAAACTGTTTTTT
D gene: NA; V gene: TRBV25-1; clone size: NA; J gene: TRBJ1-1; CDR3 protein: CASSEWGEAFF; CDR3 DNA: TGTGCCAGCAGTGAGTGGGGGGAAGCTTTCTTT
D gene: NA; V gene: TRBV9; clone size: NA; J gene: TRBJ1-1; CDR3 protein: CASSVAVNTEAFF; CDR3 DNA: TGTGCCAGCAGCGTAGCGGTGAACACTGAAGCTTTCTTT
D gene: NA; V gene: TRBV7-6; clone size: NA; J gene: TRBJ2-6; CDR3 protein: CASSPGPATSSGANVLTF; CDR3 DNA: TGTGCCAGCAGCCCTGGGCCGGCTACTAGCTCTGGGGCCAACGTCCTGACTTTC
D gene: NA; V gene: TRBV7-9; clone size: NA; J gene: TRBJ1-3; CDR3 protein: CASSPGGATGNTIYF; CDR3 DNA: TGTGCCAGCAGCCCCGGGGGGGCCACTGGAAACACCATATATTTT
D gene: TRBD2; V gene: TRBV19; clone size: NA; J gene: TRBJ2-5; CDR3 protein: CASSGLAGLQETQYF; CDR3 DNA: TGTGCCAGTAGTGGACTAGCGGGCCTCCAAGAGACCCAGTACTTC
D gene: NA; V gene: TRBV28; clone size: NA; J gene: TRBJ2-7; CDR3 protein: CASSLGAGVQGEQYF; CDR3 DNA: TGTGCCAGCAGTTTAGGGGCAGGGGTACAGGGCGAGCAGTACTTC
D gene: NA; V gene: TRBV19; clone size: NA; J gene: TRBJ1-1; CDR3 protein: CASSWGRGTDTEAFF; CDR3 DNA: TGTGCCAGTAGTTGGGGGCGGGGAACGGACACTGAAGCTTTCTTT
D gene: TRBD1; V gene: TRBV9; clone size: NA; J gene: TRBJ2-7; CDR3 protein: CASSAQGAKGGRDEQYF; CDR3 DNA: TGTGCCAGCAGCGCACAGGGGGCAAAGGGAGGTCGTGACGAGCAGTACTTC
D gene: NA; V gene: TRBV15; clone size: NA; J gene: TRBJ2-1; CDR3 protein: CATSRDPSSYNEQFF; CDR3 DNA: TGTGCCACCAGCAGGGACCCGAGCTCCTACAATGAGCAGTTCTTC
D gene: NA; V gene: TRBV18; clone size: NA; J gene: TRBJ2-2; CDR3 protein: CASSPPRGPNTGELFF; CDR3 DNA: TGTGCCAGCTCACCACCCCGGGGGCCGAACACCGGGGAGCTGTTTTTT
D gene: NA; V gene: TRBV29-1; clone size: NA; J gene: TRBJ1-1; CDR3 protein: CSVRGGPNTEAFF; CDR3 DNA: TGCAGCGTTCGGGGAGGGCCGAACACTGAAGCTTTCTTT
D gene: TRBD2; V gene: TRBV28; clone size: NA; J gene: TRBJ2-1; CDR3 protein: CASRPSGTNSYNEQFF; CDR3 DNA: TGTGCCAGCAGACCTAGCGGGACCAACTCCTACAATGAGCAGTTCTTC
D gene: TRBD1; V gene: TRBV7-8; clone size: NA; J gene: TRBJ1-4; CDR3 protein: CASSWTGGGEKLFF; CDR3 DNA: TGTGCCAGCAGCTGGACAGGGGGAGGTGAAAAACTGTTTTTT
D gene: TRBD2; V gene: TRBV7-6; clone size: NA; J gene: TRBJ2-7; CDR3 protein: CASSHPPGGVNEQYF; CDR3 DNA: TGTGCCAGCAGCCATCCCCCCGGGGGGGTAAACGAGCAGTACTTC
D gene: NA; V gene: TRBV7-9; clone size: NA; J gene: TRBJ2-3; CDR3 protein: CASSSPAGGRTDTQYF; CDR3 DNA: TGTGCCAGCAGCTCGCCCGCCGGAGGTCGGACAGATACGCAGTATTTT
D gene: NA; V gene: TRBV5-4; clone size: NA; J gene: TRBJ1-2; CDR3 protein: CASSPQQLVYGYTF; CDR3 DNA: TGTGCCAGCAGCCCGCAACAGCTAGTCTATGGCTACACCTTC
D gene: TRBD1; V gene: TRBV5-6; clone size: once; J gene: TRBJ1-5; CDR3 protein: CASSLRQGAGQPQHF; CDR3 DNA: TGTGCCAGCAGCTTGCGGCAGGGGGCAGGACAGCCCCAGCATTTT
D gene: TRBD1; V gene: TRBV29-1; clone size: few; J gene: TRBJ1-1; CDR3 protein: CSTWDRNTEAFF; CDR3 DNA: TGCAGCACTTGGGACAGGAACACTGAAGCTTTCTTT
D gene: TRBD1; V gene: TRBV5-1; clone size: once; J gene: TRBJ2-7; CDR3 protein: CASSIAADRGLYEQYF; CDR3 DNA: TGCGCCAGCAGCATAGCTGCGGACAGGGGGCTCTACGAGCAGTACTTC
D gene: NA; V gene: TRBV4-1; clone size: NA; J gene: TRBJ2-2; CDR3 protein: CASSQESGLNTGELFF; CDR3 DNA: TGCGCCAGCAGCCAAGAGTCCGGATTAAACACCGGGGAGCTGTTTTTT
D gene: TRBD2; V gene: TRBV9; clone size: NA; J gene: TRBJ2-3; CDR3 protein: CASSVASGRDTQYF; CDR3 DNA: TGTGCCAGCAGCGTAGCTAGCGGGAGAGATACGCAGTATTTT
D gene: TRBD1; V gene: TRBV18; clone size: NA; J gene: TRBJ2-6; CDR3 protein: CASSLRDRLSGANVLTF; CDR3 DNA: TGTGCCAGCTCACTCCGGGACAGGCTCTCTGGGGCCAACGTCCTGACTTTC
D gene: NA; V gene: TRBV7-9; clone size: NA; J gene: TRBJ2-6; CDR3 protein: CASSLSAGANVLTF; CDR3 DNA: TGTGCCAGCAGCTTATCAGCTGGGGCCAACGTCCTGACTTTC
D gene: TRBD1; V gene: TRBV28; clone size: once; J gene: TRBJ2-7; CDR3 protein: CASSWAGQGRNEQYF; CDR3 DNA: TGTGCCAGCAGTTGGGCGGGACAGGGGAGAAACGAGCAGTACTTC
D gene: NA; V gene: TRBV5-1; clone size: NA; J gene: TRBJ1-1; CDR3 protein: CASSFRLNTEAFF; CDR3 DNA: TGCGCCAGCAGCTTTAGGTTGAACACTGAAGCTTTCTTT
D gene: NA; V gene: TRBV5-8; clone size: NA; J gene: TRBJ1-2; CDR3 protein: CASSRQLHYGYTF; CDR3 DNA: TGTGCCAGCAGCCGACAGTTACACTATGGCTACACCTTC
D gene: TRBD1; V gene: TRBV10-3; clone size: NA; J gene: TRBJ2-7; CDR3 protein: CAISDRDSSYEQYF; CDR3 DNA: TGTGCCATCAGCGACCGGGACAGCTCCTACGAGCAGTACTTC
D gene: NA; V gene: TRBV18; clone size: NA; J gene: TRBJ2-7; CDR3 protein: CASSPHHTPANEQYF; CDR3 DNA: TGTGCCAGCTCACCACATCATACTCCCGCCAACGAGCAGTACTTC
D gene: NA; V gene: TRBV18; clone size: NA; J gene: TRBJ2-1; CDR3 protein: CASSPPGRGDEQFF; CDR3 DNA: TGTGCCAGCTCACCGCCTGGACGAGGGGATGAGCAGTTCTTC
D gene: NA; V gene: TRBV2; clone size: NA; J gene: TRBJ1-5; CDR3 protein: CASTADGDQPQHF; CDR3 DNA: TGTGCCAGCACCGCCGACGGCGATCAGCCCCAGCATTTT
D gene: NA; V gene: TRBV19; clone size: NA; J gene: TRBJ2-1; CDR3 protein: CASSISRDQNNEQFF; CDR3 DNA: TGTGCCAGTAGTATATCGCGGGACCAAAACAATGAGCAGTTCTTC
D gene: TRBD1; V gene: TRBV2; clone size: NA; J gene: TRBJ1-1; CDR3 protein: CASRARTGLNTEAFF; CDR3 DNA: TGTGCCAGCAGAGCCAGGACAGGACTGAACACTGAAGCTTTCTTT
D gene: NA; V gene: TRBV5-8; clone size: NA; J gene: TRBJ2-6; CDR3 protein: CASSFSGANVLTF; CDR3 DNA: TGTGCCAGCAGCTTCTCTGGGGCCAACGTCCTGACTTTC
D gene: NA; V gene: TRBV18; clone size: many; J gene: TRBJ1-2; CDR3 protein: CASSPTPLGGGYTF; CDR3 DNA: TGTGCCAGCTCACCGACCCCTCTCGGCGGTGGCTACACCTTC
D gene: NA; V gene: TRBV30; clone size: NA; J gene: TRBJ1-2; CDR3 protein: CAWSVSPGQGAYTF; CDR3 DNA: TGTGCCTGGAGTGTATCTCCGGGGCAGGGCGCCTACACCTTC
D gene: TRBD2; V gene: TRBV6-5; clone size: NA; J gene: TRBJ2-3; CDR3 protein: CASSRGLASTDTQYF; CDR3 DNA: TGTGCCAGCAGTCGGGGACTAGCGAGCACAGATACGCAGTATTTT
D gene: TRBD2; V gene: TRBV19; clone size: NA; J gene: TRBJ2-1; CDR3 protein: CASSILLAGNEQFF; CDR3 DNA: TGTGCCAGTAGTATTCTGCTAGCGGGTAATGAGCAGTTCTTC
D gene: NA; V gene: TRBV9; clone size: NA; J gene: TRBJ2-3; CDR3 protein: CASSVVGGASDTQYF; CDR3 DNA: TGTGCCAGCAGCGTAGTGGGGGGGGCTTCAGATACGCAGTATTTT
D gene: TRBD1; V gene: TRBV29-1; clone size: NA; J gene: TRBJ2-3; CDR3 protein: CSVRQGTQYF; CDR3 DNA: TGCAGCGTTAGACAGGGGACGCAGTATTTT
D gene: NA; V gene: TRBV20-1; clone size: NA; J gene: TRBJ2-7; CDR3 protein: CSASAEGEQYF; CDR3 DNA: TGCAGTGCTAGTGCCGAGGGGGAGCAGTACTTC
D gene: TRBD1; V gene: TRBV19; clone size: NA; J gene: TRBJ1-5; CDR3 protein: CASSKIQGATGQPQHF; CDR3 DNA: TGTGCCAGTAGTAAAATACAGGGGGCGACGGGTCAGCCCCAGCATTTT